This T cell receptor (beta chain) was identified in a study of cytomegalovirus exposure and HLA in healthy donors. Study observations and caveats: Later analysis reportedly placed an Asian-associated ancestry cluster below the roughly 670-donor mean in N-insertions.

13 Jbeta primers and 60 Vbeta primers were used for the PCR. TCRdb's table, derived via immunoSEQ multiplex PCR, lists solely in-frame clones and lacks some. In total, the table holds 100,000 to 150,000 clones. Trimming pared 1 base from V and 1 base from J, leaving 9 bases between. The V gene's germline CDR1 is SGHAT and CDR2 FQNNGV. This CDR3 has 15 residues. For this clone: Its target is unknown.

The sample comprised PBMCs. The sequence came from a man in his forties or fifties in good health and CMV-seronegative. The chain is built from TRBV11-2 and TRBJ2-3; perhaps TRBD2 as D (5 bases). This CDR3 reads CASSLAGIGTDTQYF. The CDR3 DNA is TGTGCCAGCAGCTTAGCCGGGATCGGCACAGATACGCAGTATTTT.